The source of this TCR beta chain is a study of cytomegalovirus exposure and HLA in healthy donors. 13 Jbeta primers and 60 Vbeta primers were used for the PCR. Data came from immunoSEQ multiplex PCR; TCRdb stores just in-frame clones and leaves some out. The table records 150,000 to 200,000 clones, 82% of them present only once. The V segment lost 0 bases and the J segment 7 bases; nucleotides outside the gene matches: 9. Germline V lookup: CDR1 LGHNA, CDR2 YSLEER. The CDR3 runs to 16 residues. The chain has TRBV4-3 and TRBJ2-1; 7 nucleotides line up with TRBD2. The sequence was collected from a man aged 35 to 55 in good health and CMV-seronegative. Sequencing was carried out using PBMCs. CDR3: CASSQEWGRARNEQFF. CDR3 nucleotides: TGCGCCAGCAGCCAAGAATGGGGGAGGGCTCGGAATGAGCAGTTCTTC.